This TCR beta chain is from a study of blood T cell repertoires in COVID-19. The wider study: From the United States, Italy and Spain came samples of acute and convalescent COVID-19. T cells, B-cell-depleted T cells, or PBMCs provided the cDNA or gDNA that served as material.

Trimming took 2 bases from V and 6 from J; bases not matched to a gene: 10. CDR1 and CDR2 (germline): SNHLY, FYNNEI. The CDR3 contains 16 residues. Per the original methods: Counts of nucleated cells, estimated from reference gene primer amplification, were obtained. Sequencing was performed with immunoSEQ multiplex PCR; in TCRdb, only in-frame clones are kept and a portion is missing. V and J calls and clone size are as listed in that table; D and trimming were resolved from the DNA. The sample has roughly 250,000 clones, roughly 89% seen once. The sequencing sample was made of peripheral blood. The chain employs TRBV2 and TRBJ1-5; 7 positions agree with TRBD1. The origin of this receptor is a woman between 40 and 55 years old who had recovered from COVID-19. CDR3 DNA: TGTGCCAGCAGTGAATTCGGAGGGGGCGCGGTTCAGCCCCAGCATTTT. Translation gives CASSEFGGGAVQPQHF.